The 10 T cell receptor beta chains below come from one sample, sequenced in a study of PD-1 blockade in classical Hodgkin lymphoma. Each of the patients experienced relapse following autologous stem cell transplantation, and their brentuximab vedotin exposure differed. Profiled with immunoSEQ multiplex PCR; TCRdb holds only in-frame clones, not every one. The table has under 100,000 clones, roughly 83% seen once. The starting material was peripheral blood mononuclear cells (PBMCs), obtained at baseline. The receptors stem from a human donor with classical Hodgkin lymphoma.

V is TRBV19 and J is TRBJ1-4, with D possibly matching TRBD1 (6 bases). The germline V and J ends were trimmed by 5 bases and 4 bases, with 8 bases remaining between them. The CDR3 has 13 amino acids. Germline lookup yields CDR1 LNHDA and CDR2 SQIVND (reference sequence). The CDR3 region is CASSEQGNEKLFF. The CDR3 nucleotides are TGTGCCAGTAGTGAACAGGGTAATGAAAAACTGTTTTTT.

This clone has only one observation. The J gene is TRBJ2-7, the V gene TRBV6-4; possibly TRBD1 or TRBD2 for D (5 bases each). V was pared by 3 bases and J by 1 base, with 16 bases between. Germline values: CDR1 MRHNA, CDR2 SNTAGT. This CDR3 has 16 amino acids. The CDR3 protein is CASSDYRGGGSYEQYF. The DNA of the CDR3 is TGTGCCAGCAGTGATTACAGAGGTGGGGGTTCCTACGAGCAGTACTTC.

This clone came up once. This sequence joins TRBV19 and TRBJ2-7; 7 nucleotides line up with TRBD2. After removal of 3 bases from V and 3 bases from J, the junction contained 8 bases not matched to a gene. The CDR3 sequence is 15 residues long. The germline V gene has CDR1 LNHDA and CDR2 SQIVND (reference sequence). The CDR3 reads CASSIGAGQYYEQYF. As DNA, the CDR3 is TGTGCCAGTAGTATCGGAGCGGGGCAATACTACGAGCAGTACTTC. Complete variable domain (other parts from reference TRBV19 and TRBJ2-7): DGGITQSPKYLFRKEGQNVTLSCEQNLNHDAMYWYRQDPGQGLRLIYYSQIVNDFQKGDIAEGYSVSREKKESFPLTVTSAQKNPTAFYLCASSIGAGQYYEQYFGPGTRLTVT.

V gene TRBV7-2 combines with J gene TRBJ1-3, with 9 bases aligning to TRBD1. Germline values: CDR1 SGHTA, CDR2 FQGNSA. CDR3 length equals 13 residues. V was pared by 8 bases and J by 1 base, with 0 bases of the junction left unmatched. CDR3 sequence: CASGQGSGNTIYF. Written as DNA, the CDR3 is TGTGCCAGCGGACAGGGGTCTGGAAACACCATATATTTT.

The sample holds a few counts of this clone. The rearrangement joins TRBV9 to TRBJ2-1; 7 bases map to TRBD2. Per the germline V gene, CDR1 is SGDLS and CDR2 is YYNGEE. V was clipped by 2 bases and J by 1 base; unmatched bases: 9. This CDR3 is built from 17 residues. The CDR3 DNA sequence: TGTGCCAGCAGCGTCTACGGGGCGGGGGAGTCCTACAATGAGCAGTTCTTC. Translation: CASSVYGAGESYNEQFF.

This clone was found a few times. V and J are TRBV6-1 and TRBJ2-7; 7 bases line up with TRBD2. Trimming took 2 bases from V and 2 from J; bases not matched to a gene: 3. The CDR3 contains 14 residues. From germline, CDR1 is MNHNS and CDR2 SASEGT. The CDR3 region has the DNA TGTGCCAGCAGTGAACAAGCGGGGACCTACGAGCAGTACTTC. This encodes CASSEQAGTYEQYF.

The chain combines TRBV7-6 with TRBJ2-5; D may correspond to TRBD1 or TRBD2 (6 bases each). V was pared by 5 bases and J by 9 bases, with 16 bases between. Germline loops: CDR1 SGHVS, CDR2 FNYEAQ. The CDR3 has 13 residues. Here the CDR3 reads CASSPDSRGPQYF. The DNA for the CDR3 is TGTGCCAGCAGCCCCGACTCCCGGGGGCCCCAGTACTTC. The variable domain in full, with the rest retrieved from reference TRBV7-6 and TRBJ2-5, is GAGVSQSPRYKVTKRGQDVALRCDPISGHVSLYWYRQALGQGPEFLTYFNYEAQQDKSGLPNDRFSAERPEGSISTLTIQRTEQRDSAMYRCASSPDSRGPQYFGPGTRLLVL.

This clone showed up just a few times. The rearrangement uses TRBV11-2 and TRBJ2-2; D might be TRBD2 (6 bases). V was shortened by 2 bases and J by 2 bases, with 9 bases between the two germline ends. CDR3 length: 15 residues. From germline, CDR1 is SGHAT and CDR2 FQNNGV. CDR3 nucleotide sequence: TGTGCCAGCAGCTTACAGGGACTTAACACCGGGGAGCTGTTTTTT. Residues: CASSLQGLNTGELFF.

This chain connects TRBV7-2 to TRBJ2-3, with unresolved D. Trimming cost V 7 bases and J 0 bases, with 8 bases left between them. Germline CDR1 reads SGHTA; CDR2 reads FQGNSA. CDR3 size: 13 residues. DNA of the CDR3: TGTGCCAGCACCCCCCCTAGCACAGATACGCAGTATTTT. Its translation: CASTPPSTDTQYF.

The V gene is TRBV9, the J gene TRBJ2-5; TRBD1 aligns across 12 bases. Germline CDR1 SGDLS, CDR2 YYNGEE. After removal of 4 bases from V and 5 bases from J, the junction contained 6 bases not matched to a gene. This CDR3 comprises 15 residues. CDR3 loop: CASSPGTGGAETQYF. The CDR3 DNA is TGTGCCAGCAGCCCCGGGACAGGGGGCGCGGAGACCCAGTACTTC.